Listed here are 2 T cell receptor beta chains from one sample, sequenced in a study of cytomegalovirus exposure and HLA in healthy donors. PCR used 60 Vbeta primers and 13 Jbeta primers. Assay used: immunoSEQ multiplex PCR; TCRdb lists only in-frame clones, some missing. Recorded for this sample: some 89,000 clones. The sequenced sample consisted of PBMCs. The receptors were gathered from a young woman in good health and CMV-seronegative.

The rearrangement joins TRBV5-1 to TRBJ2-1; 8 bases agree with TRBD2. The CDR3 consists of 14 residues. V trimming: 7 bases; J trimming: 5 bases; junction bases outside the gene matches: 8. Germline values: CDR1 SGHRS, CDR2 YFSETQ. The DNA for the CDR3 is TGCGCCAGCTCCAGCGGGAGCTTCGACAATGAGCAGTTCTTC. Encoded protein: CASSSGSFDNEQFF.

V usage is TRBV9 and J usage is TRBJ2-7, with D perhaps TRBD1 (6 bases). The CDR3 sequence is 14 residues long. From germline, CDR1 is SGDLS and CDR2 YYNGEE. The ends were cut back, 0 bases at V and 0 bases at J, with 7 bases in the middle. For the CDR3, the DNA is TGTGCCAGCAGCGTAGGGGGGCCCTCCTACGAGCAGTACTTC. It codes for CASSVGGPSYEQYF.